These 28 T cell receptor beta chains were sequenced from one sample in a study of metastatic and nonmetastatic thyroid tumors. Prior to thyroid surgery, none of the patients had received any treatment. TCRdb re-called the PCR reads through MiXCR. The sample shows around 61,000 clones, 25% to 35% of them seen only once. Sequencing was done on a sample of blood. The receptors derive from a female donor with papillary thyroid cancer or a benign thyroid nodule (not recorded which). Some clones in this sample may be carry-over from other donors' samples.

This sequence joins TRBV5-1 and TRBJ1-2, with unresolved D. The CDR3 extends over 14 amino acids. V was pared by 5 bases and J by 0 bases, with 11 bases between. Germline V CDR1 and CDR2: SGHRS, YFSETQ. The DNA for the CDR3 is TGCGCCAGCAGTATAGGTCAGCCTAACTATGGCTACACCTTC. This translates into CASSIGQPNYGYTF.

This clone occurred many times. This chain uses TRBV6-4 with TRBJ1-1; D possibly corresponds to TRBD1 (6 bases). From germline, CDR1 is MRHNA and CDR2 SNTAGT. The CDR3 runs 15 residues. V lost 0 bases and J lost 1, with 9 bases in between. The CDR3 DNA reads TGTGCCAGCAGTGACTCCCCGGACAGGAACACTGAAGCTTTCTTT. Translating gives CASSDSPDRNTEAFF.

V and J are TRBV7-3 and TRBJ2-1; D possibly uses TRBD1 or TRBD2 (5 bases each). The CDR3 is made up of 14 amino acids. V dropped 5 bases and J dropped 4 bases, with 12 bases sitting between them. CDR1 is SGHTA and CDR2 is FQGTGA in the germline V gene. The chain's CDR3 is CASSPGASYNEQFF. CDR3 coding DNA: TGTGCCAGCAGCCCCGGGGCAAGTTACAATGAGCAGTTCTTC.

The table lists this clone with a few counts. The chain employs TRBV20-1 and TRBJ1-2; perhaps TRBD1 as D (5 bases). This CDR3 contains 12 residues. Germline CDR1 and CDR2: DFQATT and SNEGSKA (reference sequence). The V end lost 1 base, the J end lost 5 bases, and 8 bases lay between the germline ends. This chain's CDR3 is CSARVGTYGYTF. CDR3 sequence (DNA): TGCAGTGCTAGAGTGGGGACGTATGGCTACACCTTC.

The chain combines TRBV12-3 or TRBV12-4 with TRBJ2-2; D is unresolved. Trimming cost V 1 base and J 5 bases, with 8 bases left between them. This CDR3 region has 14 residues. The CDR3 protein is CASSLVVGTGELFF. The CDR3 DNA reads as TGTGCCAGCAGTTTAGTGGTGGGGACCGGGGAGCTGTTTTTT.

This clone was observed a few times. The chain recombines TRBV12-5 with TRBJ2-7; 8 bases align to TRBD1. V shed 7 bases and J 5 bases; nucleotides not matched to a gene: 10. The CDR3 sequence is 14 residues long. Germline loops: CDR1 LGHNT, CDR2 FRNRAP. The CDR3 nucleotides are TGTGCTAGTGCCCGGACAGGGATCCCCCACGAGCAGTACTTC. Translating gives CASARTGIPHEQYF.

This clone was seen only a few times. This chain uses TRBV10-3 with TRBJ2-6; TRBD2 matches 8 bases. Germline lookup yields CDR1 ENHRY and CDR2 SYGVKD. Trimming at V came to 10 bases and at J to 0 bases, leaving 11 bases not matched to a gene. The CDR3 contains 17 residues. CDR3 nucleotide sequence: TGTGCCACGCAGCAAGGTAGCGGGATCTCTGGGGCCAACGTCCTGACTTTC. This encodes CATQQGSGISGANVLTF.

This clone has only a few counts. V and J are TRBV3-1 and TRBJ2-3; TRBD2 matches at 9 bases. The CDR3 loop spans 18 amino acids. V was pared by 4 bases and J by 2 bases, with 13 bases of the junction left unmatched. Germline V gene data show CDR1 as LGHDT and CDR2 as YNNKEL (reference sequence). CDR3 residues: CASSPTRIAGAYTDTQYF. The CDR3 DNA is TGTGCCAGCAGCCCGACGAGGATAGCGGGGGCCTACACAGATACGCAGTATTTT.

CDR3 coding DNA: TGCAGTGCTAGTAAAGGATCCTACAATGAGCAGTTCTTC. Translation gives CSASKGSYNEQFF. The chain uses TRBV20-1 and TRBJ2-1, with no clear D. The V end was cut by 3 bases, the J end by 1 base, with 7 bases between. The CDR3 sequence is 13 residues long. Germline CDR1 and CDR2: DFQATT and SNEGSKA (reference sequence).

The chain employs TRBV19 and TRBJ2-5; D is undetermined. This CDR3 contains 12 residues. CDR1 and CDR2 (germline): LNHDA, SQIVND (reference sequence). The ends were cut back, 6 bases at V and 4 bases at J, with 9 bases in the middle. The CDR3, as DNA: TGTGCCAGTAGCGACACCAGAGAGACCCAGTACTTC. Protein: CASSDTRETQYF.

Many counts were recorded for this clone. The V gene is TRBV5-1, the J gene TRBJ1-4, with unresolved D. The V gene lost 4 bases and the J gene lost 1 base, with 14 bases spanning the gap. Per germline, CDR1 SGHRS and CDR2 YFSETQ. The CDR3 runs 16 residues. CDR3 coding DNA: TGCGCCAGCAGCCGTGAAGGGATTATAACTAATGAAAAACTGTTTTTT. Protein sequence: CASSREGIITNEKLFF.

The gene calls are TRBV30 and TRBJ1-1; TRBD1 aligns across 7 bases. The V gene's germline CDR1 is GTSNPN and CDR2 SVGIG (reference sequence). V lost 0 bases to trimming and J lost 5 bases; unmatched junction nucleotides: 3. This CDR3 region has 13 residues. CDR3 nucleotide sequence: TGTGCCTGGAGTGTCGGCAGGGGGACTGAAGCTTTCTTT. Its translation: CAWSVGRGTEAFF.

This clone was seen a handful of times. This chain uses TRBV6-1 with TRBJ2-7, with D hard to call. Germline V CDR1 and CDR2: MNHNS, SASEGT. The CDR3 sequence is 10 residues long. V was pared by 3 bases and J by 3 bases, with 0 bases between. The DNA of the CDR3 is TGTGCCAGCAGTGACTACGAGCAGTACTTC. This encodes CASSDYEQYF.

This clone was picked up a small number of times. J is TRBJ2-7 and V is TRBV7-9; D gene ambiguous. In germline, CDR1 is SEHNR, CDR2 FQNEAQ (reference sequence). Trimming left V 1 base short and J 4 bases short, with 5 bases between. The CDR3 is made up of 12 amino acids. The CDR3 sequence: CASSLEVYEQYF. The CDR3 DNA reads TGTGCCAGCAGCTTAGAAGTTTACGAGCAGTACTTC. The whole variable domain, remainder taken from reference TRBV7-9 and TRBJ2-7, is DTGVSQNPRHKITKRGQNVTFRCDPISEHNRLYWYRQTLGQGPEFLTYFQNEAQLEKSRLLSDRFSAERPKGSFSTLEIQRTEQGDSAMYLCASSLEVYEQYFGPGTRLTVT.

This clone was counted between two and nine times. The genes are TRBV7-2 and TRBJ2-7; no clear D. Germline V CDR1 and CDR2: SGHTA, FQGNSA. This CDR3 contains 13 residues. V was trimmed by 0 bases and J by 3 bases, leaving 6 bases between them. The CDR3 here is CASSLADFYEQYF. CDR3 coding DNA: TGTGCCAGCAGCTTAGCGGATTTCTACGAGCAGTACTTC. Full variable domain (rest looked up from reference TRBV7-2 and TRBJ2-7): GAGVSQSPSNKVTEKGKDVELRCDPISGHTALYWYRQSLGQGLEFLIYFQGNSAPDKSGLPSDRFSAERTGGSVSTLTIQRTQQEDSAVYLCASSLADFYEQYFGPGTRLTVT.

By sample fraction, this clone is medium-sized. CDR3 in amino acids: CATSDRTLSSYNEQFF. The DNA for the CDR3 is TGTGCCACCAGTGATCGGACCCTCAGCTCCTACAATGAGCAGTTCTTC. V and J are TRBV24-1 and TRBJ2-1; D not certain. Trimming left V 3 bases short and J 0 bases short, with 11 bases between. Germline lookup yields CDR1 KGHDR and CDR2 SFDVKD. The length of the CDR3 is 16 residues.

The chain combines TRBV5-1 with TRBJ1-2; 11 nucleotides line up with TRBD1. The V segment lost 4 bases and the J segment 7 bases; nucleotides outside the gene matches: 6. The CDR3 is made up of 14 amino acids. Germline V CDR1 and CDR2: SGHRS, YFSETQ. CDR3: CASSPGQGASGYTF. CDR3 nucleotides: TGCGCCAGCAGCCCCGGACAGGGGGCAAGTGGCTACACCTTC.

This clone occurred a few times. Other DNA sequences of this sample code for an identical CDR3. The chain couples TRBV7-9 to TRBJ1-5; perhaps TRBD1 as D (5 bases). This CDR3 has 14 amino acids. Germline V gives CDR1 SEHNR, CDR2 FQNEAQ (reference sequence). V was pared by 2 bases and J by 2 bases, with 7 bases between. In DNA, the CDR3 is TGTGCCAGCAGCTTACAGGGAGGCAATCAGCCCCAGCATTTT. Its protein product is CASSLQGGNQPQHF.

The rearrangement joins TRBV5-1 to TRBJ2-1; unclear D gene. The germline V gene has CDR1 SGHRS and CDR2 YFSETQ. V lost 4 bases and J lost 8, with 10 bases in between. CDR3 length: 12 residues. CDR3 in DNA: TGCGCCAGCAGCCCTACCTTGGATGAGCAGTTCTTC. It translates to CASSPTLDEQFF.

This clone appeared a few times. The chain links TRBV27 to TRBJ2-3, with 8 nucleotides matching TRBD2. CDR1 MNHEY and CDR2 SMNVEV come from the germline V gene (reference sequence). J lost 7 bases, V lost 5 bases, and 5 bases had no gene match. This CDR3 has 13 amino acids. The CDR3 nucleotides read TGTGCCAGCAGTCGACGGGAGGGATATACGCAGTATTTT. Translating it yields CASSRREGYTQYF.

This clone was recorded many times. The chain carries TRBV7-3 and TRBJ2-5, with no clear D. V shed 2 bases and J shed 3 bases, with 10 bases lying between them. Germline V gene lookup returns CDR1 SGHTA and CDR2 FQGTGA. This CDR3 region has 14 residues. The CDR3 DNA follows: TGTGCCAGCAGCTTATCCTCGGCCAAAGAGACCCAGTACTTC. Protein: CASSLSSAKETQYF.

This clone was seen repeatedly, ten times or more. This chain uses TRBV6-2 or TRBV6-3 with TRBJ1-4; D may be TRBD1 (5 bases). V gave up 6 bases and J gave up 8 bases, with 22 bases separating them. Germline CDR1 MNHEY, CDR2 SVGEGT. The CDR3 consists of 16 residues. DNA of the CDR3: TGTGCCAGCAGCTCCCCCAGTGGGGGGAGCAGGGAAAAACTGTTTTTT. Translated: CASSSPSGGSREKLFF.

J is TRBJ2-1 and V is TRBV20-1, with 7 bases aligning to TRBD2. Germline CDR1 DFQATT, CDR2 SNEGSKA (reference sequence). J gave up 9 bases and V 0 bases, and 11 bases lay outside the gene matches. This CDR3 has 15 amino acids. The CDR3 protein is CSARDSSGMQGEQFF. DNA for the CDR3: TGCAGTGCTAGAGATTCGAGCGGGATGCAAGGTGAGCAGTTCTTC.

In its sample, this clone was seen a few times. V gene TRBV12-3 or TRBV12-4 combines with J gene TRBJ1-2; D is possibly TRBD1 (6 bases). V lost 8 bases and J lost 5, with 15 bases in between. The CDR3 sequence is 13 residues long. CDR3 loop: CASGVTGQYGYTF. The CDR3 DNA reads as TGTGCCAGCGGGGTGACAGGCCAGTATGGCTACACCTTC.

This chain uses TRBV19 with TRBJ2-6; D is unclear. Germline V gene lookup returns CDR1 LNHDA and CDR2 SQIVND (reference sequence). The germline V and J ends were trimmed by 3 bases and 0 bases, with 9 bases remaining between them. The CDR3 length is 16 residues. CDR3 DNA: TGTGCCAGTAGTATTCGGCCGATCTCTGGGGCCAACGTCCTGACTTTC. Translated, it gives CASSIRPISGANVLTF.

This clone was seen a few times. The chain recombines TRBV7-6 with TRBJ2-7, with D unclear. From germline, CDR1 is SGHVS and CDR2 FNYEAQ. Trimming left V 1 base short and J 1 base short, with 5 bases between. CDR3 length: 13 residues. CDR3 coding DNA: TGTGCCAGCAGCTTAGGGCTTTCCTACGAGCAGTACTTC. Translated, it gives CASSLGLSYEQYF. The full variable domain, completed using reference TRBV7-6 and TRBJ2-7, is GAGVSQSPRYKVTKRGQDVALRCDPISGHVSLYWYRQALGQGPEFLTYFNYEAQQDKSGLPNDRFSAERPEGSISTLTIQRTEQRDSAMYRCASSLGLSYEQYFGPGTRLTVT.

V gene TRBV7-2 combines with J gene TRBJ2-1, with 9 bases that match TRBD1. V dropped 5 bases and J dropped 8; count of bases not matched to a gene: 7. Germline CDR1 is SGHTA and CDR2 is FQGNSA. CDR3 length equals 14 residues. The CDR3 reads CASSRGTGIYEQFF. CDR3 bases: TGTGCCAGCAGCCGTGGGACAGGGATATATGAGCAGTTCTTC.

This clone occurred once. The chain employs TRBV7-2 and TRBJ1-5, with D perhaps matching TRBD1 (5 bases). This CDR3 contains 14 residues. With 5 bases removed from V and 3 bases from J, the gap between germline ends came to 11 bases. The germline V gene encodes CDR1 SGHTA and CDR2 FQGNSA. The CDR3 DNA reads as TGTGCCAGCAGCGCAGGGTTGAACAATCAGCCCCAGCATTTT. Protein product: CASSAGLNNQPQHF.